The clone carrying this TCR beta chain has a single count. The sample is drawn from a study of blood T cell repertoires in COVID-19. Study-wide background: The samples span acute and convalescent COVID-19 from the United States, Italy and Spain. PBMCs, B-cell-depleted T cells, or T cells provided the cDNA or gDNA that made up the material.

Germline CDR1 reads SGHTA; CDR2 reads FQGTGA. V was clipped by 1 base and J by 2 bases; unmatched bases: 4. There are 16 residues in the CDR3. In the original analysis: Estimation of nucleated cell counts relied on the amplification of reference gene primers. The repertoire was sequenced with immunoSEQ multiplex PCR; TCRdb's copy has only in-frame clones and lacks some. That table gives V, J and clone size, and the DNA gave D and trimming. The sample consists of 200,000 to 250,000 clones, around four fifths of them appearing once. The cohort comprised adults aged about 18 to 90 years residing in 20 to 25 US areas.

Sequencing input: PBMCs or T cells enriched from blood (not recorded which). The chain recombines TRBV7-3 with TRBJ2-1; 8 bases agree with TRBD2. The TCR was taken from a middle-aged woman who had been exposed to COVID-19. The CDR3 bases are TGTGCCAGCAGCTTAAGCACTAGCGGACCCTACAATGAGCAGTTCTTC. It yields the protein CASSLSTSGPYNEQFF.